This T cell receptor beta chain emerged from a study of T cells in Graves' hyperthyroidism and ophthalmopathy. Overall study results and limits: Ophthalmopathy was told apart from stable hyperthyroidism by a 13 V-J model.

CDR1 SGHTA and CDR2 FQGTGA come from the germline V gene. This CDR3 has 15 residues. TCR beta CDR3 regions were amplified from RNA transcripts. First-round RT-PCR with HTBI primers amplified the TCR CDR3 region. TCRdb used MiXCR to reprocess the multiplex PCR reads, holding one entry per CDR3 protein. The repertoire holds around 760,000 distinct CDR3 sequences, with approximately 36% as singletons. Concerning this clonotype itself: Its specificity is unknown. Germline is not matched at one junction end, which may reflect a read error.

The gene calls are TRBV7-3 and TRBJ2-3, with TRBD1 matching 7 bases. Specimen: blood. The sequence derives from a woman in her forties with Graves' hyperthyroidism. CDR3 nucleotide sequence: TGTGCCAGCAGCGTAACAGGGGCTAGCACAGATACGCAGTATTTT. Its protein product is CASSVTGASTDTQYF.